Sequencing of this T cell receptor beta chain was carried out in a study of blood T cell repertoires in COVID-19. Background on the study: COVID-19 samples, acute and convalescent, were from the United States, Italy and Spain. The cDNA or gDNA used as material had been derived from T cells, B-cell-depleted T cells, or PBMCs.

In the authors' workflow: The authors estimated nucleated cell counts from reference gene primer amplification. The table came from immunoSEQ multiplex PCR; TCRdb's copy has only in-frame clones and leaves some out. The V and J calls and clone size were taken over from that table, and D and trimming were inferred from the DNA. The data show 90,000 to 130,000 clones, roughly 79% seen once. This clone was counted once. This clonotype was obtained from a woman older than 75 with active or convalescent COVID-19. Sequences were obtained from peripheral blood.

The CDR3 here is CASSHRGGDTEAFF. CDR3 sequence (DNA): TGTGCCAGTAGCCACCGAGGGGGTGACACTGAAGCTTTCTTT. The rearrangement links TRBV19 to TRBJ1-1; TRBD1 is a possible D gene (6 bases). The CDR3 is made up of 14 amino acids. V lost 6 bases to trimming and J lost 3 bases, with 14 bases between them. CDR1 LNHDA and CDR2 SQIVND come from the germline V gene (reference sequence).